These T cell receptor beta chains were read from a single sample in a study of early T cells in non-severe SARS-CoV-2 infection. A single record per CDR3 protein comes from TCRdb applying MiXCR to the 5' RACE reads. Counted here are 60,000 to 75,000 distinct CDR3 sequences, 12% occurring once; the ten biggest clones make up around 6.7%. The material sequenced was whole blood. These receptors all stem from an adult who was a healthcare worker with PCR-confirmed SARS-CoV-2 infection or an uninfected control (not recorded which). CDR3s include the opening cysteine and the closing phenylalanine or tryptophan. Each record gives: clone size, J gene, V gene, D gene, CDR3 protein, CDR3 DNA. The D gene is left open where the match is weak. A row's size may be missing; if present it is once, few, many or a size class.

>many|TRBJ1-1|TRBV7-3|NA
CASSLEGPNTEAFF
TGTGCCAGCAGCTTAGAGGGTCCGAACACTGAAGCTTTCTTT
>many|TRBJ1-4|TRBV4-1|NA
CASSQPERSTNEKLFF
TGCGCCAGCAGCCAACCGGAAAGGTCCACTAATGAAAAACTGTTTTTT
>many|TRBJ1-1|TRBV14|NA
CASSPPGSYTEAFF
TGTGCCAGCAGCCCACCGGGGTCTTACACTGAAGCTTTCTTT
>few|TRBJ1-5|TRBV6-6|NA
CASSYRQAGFGSNQPQHF
TGTGCCAGCAGTTACAGGCAGGCGGGTTTCGGGAGCAATCAGCCCCAGCATTTT
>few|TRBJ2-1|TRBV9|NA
CASSVGLSGVGDEQFF
TGTGCCAGCAGCGTAGGTCTTAGCGGAGTCGGTGATGAGCAGTTCTTC
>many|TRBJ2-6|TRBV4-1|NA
CASSQDQGAGANVLTF
TGCGCCAGCAGCCAAGACCAGGGTGCCGGGGCCAACGTCCTGACTTTC
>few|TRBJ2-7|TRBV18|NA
CASSPGQLSYEQYF
TGTGCCAGCTCACCCGGACAGTTGTCCTACGAGCAGTACTTC
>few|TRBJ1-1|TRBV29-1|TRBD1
CSVTGEHTEAFF
TGCAGCGTGACAGGGGAGCACACTGAAGCTTTCTTT
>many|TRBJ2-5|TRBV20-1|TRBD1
CSVLHRGRPETQYF
TGCAGTGTTCTTCACAGGGGGCGCCCAGAGACCCAGTACTTC
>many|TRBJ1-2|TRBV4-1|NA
CASSQAGKDGYTF
TGCGCCAGCAGCCAAGCAGGGAAGGATGGCTACACCTTC
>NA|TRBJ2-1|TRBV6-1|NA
CASLKQGQFGNEQFF
TGTGCCAGCTTAAAACAGGGTCAGTTCGGCAATGAGCAGTTCTTC
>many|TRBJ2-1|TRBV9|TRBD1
CASSFRDSSYNEQFF
TGTGCCAGCAGCTTCCGGGACAGCTCCTACAATGAGCAGTTCTTC
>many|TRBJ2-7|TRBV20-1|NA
CSARDYRLSYEQYF
TGCAGTGCTAGAGATTACAGGTTATCGTACGAGCAGTACTTC
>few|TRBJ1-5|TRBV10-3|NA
CAIRADGRNQPQHF
TGTGCCATCAGGGCGGACGGAAGGAATCAGCCCCAGCATTTT
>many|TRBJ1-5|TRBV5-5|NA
CASSLLGGQPQHF
TGTGCCAGCAGCTTACTGGGAGGTCAGCCCCAGCATTTT
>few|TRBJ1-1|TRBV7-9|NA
CASTLQGNTEAFF
TGTGCCAGCACCTTACAGGGGAACACTGAAGCTTTCTTT
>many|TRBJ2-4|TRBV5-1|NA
CASSLEEGGNIQYF
TGCGCCAGCAGCCTCGAGGAGGGGGGAAACATTCAGTACTTC
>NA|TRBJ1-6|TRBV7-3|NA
CASSAGTESPLHF
TGTGCCAGCAGCGCCGGGACCGAGTCACCCCTCCACTTT
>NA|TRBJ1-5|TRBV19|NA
CASKTSHNQPQHF
TGTGCCAGTAAGACATCTCATAATCAGCCCCAGCATTTT
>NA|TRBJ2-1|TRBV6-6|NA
CASSKGDEQFF
TGTGCCAGCAGTAAGGGGGATGAGCAGTTCTTC
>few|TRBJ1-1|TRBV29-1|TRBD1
CSVKDRVITEAFF
TGCAGCGTTAAAGACAGGGTGATCACTGAAGCTTTCTTT
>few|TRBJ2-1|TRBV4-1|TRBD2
CASSQDPGLVYNEQFF
TGCGCCAGCAGCCAAGATCCCGGACTAGTATACAATGAGCAGTTCTTC
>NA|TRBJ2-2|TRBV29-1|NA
CSVVLYITGELFF
TGCAGCGTTGTTCTCTATATAACCGGGGAGCTGTTTTTT
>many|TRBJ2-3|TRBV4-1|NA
CASSQETGFYTQYF
TGCGCCAGCAGCCAAGAAACGGGGTTCTATACGCAGTATTTT
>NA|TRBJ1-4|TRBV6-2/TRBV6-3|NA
CASSATNEKLFF
TGTGCCAGCAGCGCAACTAATGAAAAACTGTTTTTT
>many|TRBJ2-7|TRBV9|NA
CASSPLGRGREQYF
TGTGCCAGCAGCCCTCTGGGCAGGGGTCGCGAGCAGTACTTC
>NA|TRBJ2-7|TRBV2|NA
CASSDRKDYEQYF
TGTGCCAGCAGTGACCGGAAGGACTACGAGCAGTACTTC
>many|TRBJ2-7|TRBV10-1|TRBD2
CASPVRGESSYEQYF
TGCGCCAGCCCCGTGCGGGGGGAAAGCTCCTACGAGCAGTACTTC
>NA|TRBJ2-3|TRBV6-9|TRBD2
CASSYSLAGADTQYF
TGTGCCAGCAGTTATTCCCTAGCGGGAGCAGATACGCAGTATTTT
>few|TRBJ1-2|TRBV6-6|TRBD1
CASRGQGSGYTF
TGTGCCAGCAGGGGACAGGGAAGTGGCTACACCTTC
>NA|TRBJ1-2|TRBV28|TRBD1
CASSPGQGGYGYTF
TGTGCCAGCAGTCCGGGACAGGGGGGCTATGGCTACACCTTC
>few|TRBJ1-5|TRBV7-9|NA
CASSLPGFQPQHF
TGTGCCAGCAGCTTACCCGGGTTTCAGCCCCAGCATTTT
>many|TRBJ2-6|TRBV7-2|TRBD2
CASSRGRVGANVLTF
TGTGCCAGCAGCCGAGGGAGGGTTGGGGCCAACGTCCTGACTTTC
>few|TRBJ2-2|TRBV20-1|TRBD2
CSAPRSGGYTGELFF
TGCAGTGCCCCGAGAAGCGGGGGTTACACCGGGGAGCTGTTTTTT
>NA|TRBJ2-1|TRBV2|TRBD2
CASIRTSGRGEQFF
TGTGCCAGCATCCGGACTAGCGGGAGAGGTGAGCAGTTCTTC
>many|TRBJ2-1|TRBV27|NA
CASRQTYNEQFF
TGTGCCAGTCGACAGACCTACAATGAGCAGTTCTTC
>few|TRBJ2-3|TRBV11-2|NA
CASRSDTQYF
TGTGCCAGCAGGTCAGATACGCAGTATTTT
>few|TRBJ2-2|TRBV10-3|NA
CAISEGVSRNTGELFF
TGTGCCATCAGTGAAGGGGTTAGCAGGAACACCGGGGAGCTGTTTTTT
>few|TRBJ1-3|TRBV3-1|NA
CASSQDRQPGNTIYF
TGTGCCAGCAGCCAAGATCGACAGCCTGGAAACACCATATATTTT
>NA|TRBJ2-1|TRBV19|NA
CASSRTGVSYNEQFF
TGTGCCAGTAGCCGGACGGGGGTCTCCTACAATGAGCAGTTCTTC
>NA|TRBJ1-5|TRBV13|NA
CASSSTQGNQPQHF
TGTGCCAGCAGCTCTACACAGGGCAATCAGCCCCAGCATTTT
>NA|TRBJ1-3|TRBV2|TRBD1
CASRGTGYNTIYF
TGTGCCAGCAGGGGGACAGGGTACAACACCATATATTTT
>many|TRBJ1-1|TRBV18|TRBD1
CASSRKTGGPAEAFF
TGTGCCAGCTCTCGAAAGACAGGGGGCCCAGCTGAAGCTTTCTTT
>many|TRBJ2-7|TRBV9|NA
CASSVEQTSYEQYF
TGTGCCAGCAGCGTAGAACAGACTTCCTACGAGCAGTACTTC
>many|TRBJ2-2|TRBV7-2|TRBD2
CASSSLAGVSGELFF
TGTGCCAGCAGCTCCCTTGCGGGAGTGTCCGGGGAGCTGTTTTTT
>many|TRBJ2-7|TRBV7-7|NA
CASSPRVGYEQYF
TGTGCCAGCAGCCCGCGGGTCGGATACGAGCAGTACTTC
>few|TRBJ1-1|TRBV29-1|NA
CSVSRTAMNTEAFF
TGCAGCGTTTCCCGGACGGCCATGAACACTGAAGCTTTCTTT
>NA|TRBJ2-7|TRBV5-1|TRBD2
CASRLFGGTNDEQYF
TGCGCCAGCAGATTGTTTGGCGGGACTAACGACGAGCAGTACTTC
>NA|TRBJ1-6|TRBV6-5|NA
CASSYSGGGANSSPLHF
TGTGCCAGCAGTTACTCCGGGGGAGGGGCCAACAGCTCACCCCTCCACTTT
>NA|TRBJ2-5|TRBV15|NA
CATSLRTGETQYF
TGTGCCACCAGCCTACGGACGGGGGAGACCCAGTACTTC
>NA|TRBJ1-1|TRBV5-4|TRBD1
CASSSGQGRGEAFF
TGTGCCAGCAGCAGTGGACAGGGAAGGGGTGAAGCTTTCTTT
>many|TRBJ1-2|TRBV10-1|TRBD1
CASSIDRAHGYTF
TGCGCCAGCAGTATTGACAGGGCCCATGGCTACACCTTC
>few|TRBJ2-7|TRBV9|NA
CASSPRDLSYEQYF
TGTGCCAGCAGCCCGAGGGACCTCTCCTACGAGCAGTACTTC
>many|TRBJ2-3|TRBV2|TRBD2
CASSEATGRSTDTQYF
TGTGCCAGCAGTGAAGCAACCGGGAGGAGCACAGATACGCAGTATTTT
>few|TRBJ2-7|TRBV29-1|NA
CSARRGEEQYF
TGCAGCGCCAGGAGGGGGGAGGAGCAGTACTTC
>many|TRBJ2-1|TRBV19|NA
CASMPLTGRDEQFF
TGTGCCAGCATGCCCCTCACAGGGAGGGATGAGCAGTTCTTC
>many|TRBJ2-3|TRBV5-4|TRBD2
CASSFPSGGSTDTQYF
TGTGCCAGCAGCTTCCCTAGCGGGGGAAGCACAGATACGCAGTATTTT
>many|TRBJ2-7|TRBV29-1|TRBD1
CSVGEGAFDEQYF
TGCAGCGTTGGTGAGGGGGCTTTCGACGAGCAGTACTTC
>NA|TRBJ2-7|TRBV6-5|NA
CASSYLAGTYEQYF
TGTGCCAGCAGTTACTTAGCAGGGACCTACGAGCAGTACTTC